One and the same sample provided the 22 T cell receptor beta chains below, sequenced in a study of monozygotic twins with inflammatory bowel disease. With the 5' RACE reads reprocessed, TCRdb shows one record per CDR3 protein and no DNA. The sample table sets out 350,000 to 400,000 distinct CDR3 sequences. What was sequenced was blood. The receptors come from a human donor with ulcerative colitis or Crohn's disease, or a healthy co-twin of an affected twin (not recorded which).

The chain links TRBV9 to TRBJ2-1; TCRdb calls TRBD1, which cannot be checked without DNA. Per germline, CDR1 SGDLS and CDR2 YYNGEE. The CDR3 is 16 amino acids. This CDR3 reads CASSVEGVSSYNEQFF.

The chain has TRBV15 and TRBJ2-5; the TCRdb call, TRBD2, lacks DNA for checking. Germline loops: CDR1 LNHNV, CDR2 YYDKDF (reference sequence). This CDR3 region has 13 residues. The CDR3 is CASKRGGLETQYF.

This chain joins TRBV30 and TRBJ1-2; TCRdb gives TRBD1 as the D gene, but with no DNA this cannot be confirmed. The CDR3 runs 14 residues. Germline CDR1 and CDR2: GTSNPN and SVGIG (reference sequence). CDR3 sequence: CACPWGRRNYGYTF.

The chain has TRBV9 and TRBJ2-2; TCRdb outputs TRBD2, but without DNA this stays unchecked. CDR3 length: 19 amino acids. CDR1 is SGDLS, CDR2 YYNGEE, per germline. The CDR3 here is CASSVLTGVAGVPPGELFF.

The chain has TRBV19 and TRBJ2-5; TCRdb's D gene call, TRBD1, goes unchecked for lack of DNA. Germline-derived CDR1 and CDR2 are LNHDA and SQIVND (reference sequence). The CDR3 runs to 15 residues. CDR3: CASSTGTDGGETQYF. The full variable domain, in which reference TRBV19 and TRBJ2-5 provide the parts outside the CDR3, is DGGITQSPKYLFRKEGQNVTLSCEQNLNHDAMYWYRQDPGQGLRLIYYSQIVNDFQKGDIAEGYSVSREKKESFPLTVTSAQKNPTAFYLCASSTGTDGGETQYFGPGTRLLVL.

The rearrangement links TRBV7-9 to TRBJ2-2; the TCRdb D gene call, TRBD1, has no DNA to confirm it. This CDR3 is 15 amino acids long. From germline, CDR1 is SEHNR and CDR2 FQNEAQ (reference sequence). The CDR3 sequence: CASSPRGTEGGELFF. Complete variable domain (other parts from reference TRBV7-9 and TRBJ2-2): DTGVSQNPRHKITKRGQNVTFRCDPISEHNRLYWYRQTLGQGPEFLTYFQNEAQLEKSRLLSDRFSAERPKGSFSTLEIQRTEQGDSAMYLCASSPRGTEGGELFFGEGSRLTVL.

The V gene is TRBV6-2 or TRBV6-3, the J gene TRBJ2-7. This CDR3 has 12 residues. In germline, CDR1 is MNHEY, CDR2 SVGEGT. CDR3 region: CASSYNPYEQYF.

The CDR3 here is CSARPGGTPKGSYGYTF. The chain has TRBV20-1 and TRBJ1-2; TCRdb reports TRBD1, a call that lacks DNA to check it against. Germline CDR1 is DFQATT and CDR2 is SNEGSKA (reference sequence). CDR3 size: 17 residues.

The chain joins TRBV5-5 to TRBJ1-5; the TRBD1 assignment by TCRdb is unverifiable without DNA. CDR1 is SGHKS, CDR2 YYEKEE, per germline (reference sequence). The CDR3 extends over 15 amino acids. CDR3 sequence reads: CASSFGQYSNQPQHF.

The V call is TRBV9, the J call TRBJ2-5. This CDR3 has 15 residues. Germline assignment: CDR1 SGDLS and CDR2 YYNGEE. The chain's CDR3 is CASSVVGSFQETQYF.

CDR3 sequence: CASSSPYNSPLHF. The rearrangement links TRBV27 to TRBJ1-6. The germline V gene encodes CDR1 MNHEY and CDR2 SMNVEV (reference sequence). The CDR3 totals 13 residues.

V usage is TRBV12-3 or TRBV12-4 and J usage is TRBJ2-5; TCRdb gives TRBD1 as the D gene, but with no DNA this cannot be confirmed. The CDR3 extends over 13 amino acids. CDR3 sequence reads: CASRPQGVGTQYF.

The chain carries TRBV4-1 and TRBJ1-6; TCRdb's assignment of TRBD1 cannot be checked, as there is no DNA. Germline values: CDR1 MGHRA, CDR2 YSYEKL. The CDR3 contains 16 residues. The CDR3 loop reads CATTISLTGLSSPLHF.

The rearrangement links TRBV5-1 to TRBJ2-3; TCRdb designates TRBD2, a call that cannot be tested without DNA. This CDR3 is built from 15 residues. Germline lookup yields CDR1 SGHRS and CDR2 YFSETQ. This chain's CDR3 is CASSPGLDLLDTQYF.

The V gene is TRBV7-7, the J gene TRBJ2-1; with no DNA, the TCRdb D assignment of TRBD2 cannot be verified. CDR3 size: 14 residues. Germline-derived CDR1 and CDR2 are SSHAT and FNYEAQ (reference sequence). The CDR3 sequence: CASSRGAQYNEQFF.

This chain links TRBV7-9 with TRBJ1-2. The CDR3 has 11 amino acids. Per germline, CDR1 SEHNR and CDR2 FQNEAQ (reference sequence). This CDR3 reads CASSKEFGYTF.

The rearrangement joins TRBV20-1 to TRBJ2-7. The CDR3 is made up of 12 amino acids. Looked up from germline, CDR1 is DFQATT and CDR2 is SNEGSKA (reference sequence). CDR3 residues: CSSYRDSYEQYF.

This chain joins TRBV29-1 and TRBJ1-2. Per germline, CDR1 SQVTM and CDR2 ANQGSEA. The CDR3 length is 11 residues. CDR3: CSVVGVNGYTF. Full variable domain (rest looked up from reference TRBV29-1 and TRBJ1-2): SAVISQKPSRDICQRGTSLTIQCQVDSQVTMMFWYRQQPGQSLTLIATANQGSEATYESGFVIDKFPISRPNLTFSTLTVSNMSPEDSSIYLCSVVGVNGYTFGSGTRLTVV.

This chain uses TRBV29-1 with TRBJ2-7. Germline loops: CDR1 SQVTM, CDR2 ANQGSEA. CDR3 length equals 14 residues. The CDR3 sequence is CSVKPIGPYYEQYF.

The chain employs TRBV28 and TRBJ2-2; TCRdb proposes TRBD1, but this gene call is untestable without DNA. Germline-derived CDR1 and CDR2 are MDHEN and SYDVKM. This CDR3 has 15 amino acids. CDR3 amino acids: CASIHSTGVRGELFF. The full variable domain, with the rest looked up from reference TRBV28 and TRBJ2-2, is DVKVTQSSRYLVKRTGEKVFLECVQDMDHENMFWYRQDPGLGLRLIYFSYDVKMKEKGDIPEGYSVSREKKERFSLILESASTNQTSMYLCASIHSTGVRGELFFGEGSRLTVL.

The chain has TRBV2 and TRBJ2-7; the TRBD1 assignment by TCRdb is unverifiable without DNA. Germline CDR1 is SNHLY and CDR2 is FYNNEI. The CDR3 is 13 residues long. CDR3 sequence reads: CASSANRDYEQYF.

The chain couples TRBV6-5 to TRBJ2-5. CDR3 length equals 15 residues. Germline assignment: CDR1 MNHEY and CDR2 SVGAGI. CDR3 sequence reads: CASSYSFARQETQYF.